One and the same sample provided the 4 T cell receptor beta chains below, sequenced in a study of cytomegalovirus exposure and HLA in healthy donors. With 60 Vbeta and 13 Jbeta primers, the PCR was carried out. Clones were sequenced by immunoSEQ multiplex PCR, and TCRdb holds only the in-frame ones, with some missing. The table records roughly 120,000 clones, around 76% of them present only once. Sequencing was done on a sample of PBMCs. All receptors come from a woman aged 55-69 years in good health and CMV-seropositive.

The chain recombines TRBV5-4 with TRBJ2-3, with 11 bases that match TRBD2. Trimming took 3 bases from V and 5 from J; bases not matched to a gene: 8. Germline CDR1 and CDR2: SGHNT and YYREEE (reference sequence). The CDR3 consists of 16 residues. CDR3 region: CASSYSGRALGDTQYF. CDR3 bases: TGTGCCAGCAGCTATAGCGGGAGGGCCTTGGGAGATACGCAGTATTTT.

The V call is TRBV28, the J call TRBJ1-5; tentative D call: TRBD1 (5 bases). Germline CDR1 MDHEN, CDR2 SYDVKM. The CDR3 spans 15 residues. Deletions cut 5 bases from V and 4 bases from J, with 15 bases between. DNA of the CDR3: TGTGCCAGCAGTCCCCCCGGTGCAGGGAATCAGCCCCAGCATTTT. This encodes CASSPPGAGNQPQHF.

This clone occurred a few times. The rearrangement uses TRBV7-8 and TRBJ2-2; TRBD2 matches at 12 bases. Germline V gene sequence: CDR1 SGHVS, CDR2 FQNEAQ. The CDR3 runs 16 residues. The junction had 7 bases not matched to a gene; V was cut back by 3 bases and J by 8 bases. The DNA of the CDR3 is TGTGCCAGCAGCTTTCTAGCGGGGGGGCTTGTTGGGGAGCTGTTTTTT. Residues: CASSFLAGGLVGELFF.

The gene calls are TRBV19 and TRBJ2-7; D unclear. The CDR3 is 13 residues long. Germline CDR1 is LNHDA and CDR2 is SQIVND (reference sequence). V lost 3 bases, J lost 5 bases, and 11 bases lay in between. The CDR3 nucleotides are TGTGCCAGTAGTATCGGTCAAAATGACGAGCAGTACTTC. It is translated as CASSIGQNDEQYF. The variable domain in full, completed from reference TRBV19 and TRBJ2-7, reads DGGITQSPKYLFRKEGQNVTLSCEQNLNHDAMYWYRQDPGQGLRLIYYSQIVNDFQKGDIAEGYSVSREKKESFPLTVTSAQKNPTAFYLCASSIGQNDEQYFGPGTRLTVT.